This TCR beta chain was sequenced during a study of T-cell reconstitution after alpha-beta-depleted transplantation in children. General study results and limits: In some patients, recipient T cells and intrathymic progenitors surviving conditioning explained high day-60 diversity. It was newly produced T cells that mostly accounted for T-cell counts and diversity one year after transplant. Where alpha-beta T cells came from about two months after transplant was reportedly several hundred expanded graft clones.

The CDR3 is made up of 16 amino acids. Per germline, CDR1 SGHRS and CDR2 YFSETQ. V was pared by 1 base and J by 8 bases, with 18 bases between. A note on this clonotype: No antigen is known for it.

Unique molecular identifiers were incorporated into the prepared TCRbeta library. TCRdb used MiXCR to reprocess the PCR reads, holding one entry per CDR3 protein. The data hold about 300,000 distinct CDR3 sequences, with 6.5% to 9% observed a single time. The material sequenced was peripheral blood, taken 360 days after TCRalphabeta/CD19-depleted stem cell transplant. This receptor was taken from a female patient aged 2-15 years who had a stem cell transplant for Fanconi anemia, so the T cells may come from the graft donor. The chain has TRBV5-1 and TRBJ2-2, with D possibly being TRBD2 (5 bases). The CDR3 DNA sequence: TGCGCCAGCAGCTTGTCTCTTATCGGGGTTTCGGGGGAGCTGTTTTTT. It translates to CASSLSLIGVSGELFF.